Following are 12 T cell receptor beta chains from one sample sequenced in a study of blood T cell repertoires in COVID-19. The repertoire was sequenced with immunoSEQ multiplex PCR; TCRdb's copy has only in-frame clones and lacks some. The sample yields 95,000 to 150,000 clones, about 85% seen once. Sequenced input: peripheral blood. All receptors derive from a man older than 75 with acute or convalescent COVID-19.

The V and J genes are TRBV27 and TRBJ1-1; D is possibly TRBD1 (6 bases). With 4 bases removed from V and 0 bases from J, the gap between germline ends came to 6 bases. Germline V gene lookup returns CDR1 MNHEY and CDR2 SMNVEV (reference sequence). CDR3 length: 13 residues. The CDR3 loop is CASSWTVNTEAFF. CDR3 nucleotide sequence: TGTGCCAGCAGTTGGACAGTGAACACTGAAGCTTTCTTT.

This chain links TRBV30 with TRBJ1-1, with TRBD1 matching 8 bases. Germline V lookup: CDR1 GTSNPN, CDR2 SVGIG (reference sequence). Trimming at V came to 1 base and at J to 3 bases, leaving 10 bases not matched to a gene. There are 16 residues in the CDR3. In DNA, the CDR3 is TGTGCCTGGAGTGGGGGGACAGGTCGGTTGGACACTGAAGCTTTCTTT. Encoded protein: CAWSGGTGRLDTEAFF.

This chain connects TRBV24-1 to TRBJ2-1; 10 bases are shared with TRBD2. Germline V lookup: CDR1 KGHDR, CDR2 SFDVKD. The CDR3 loop spans 16 amino acids. V shed 3 bases and J 3 bases; nucleotides not matched to a gene: 4. The CDR3 nucleotides are TGTGCCACCAGTGATGGACTAGCGGCAAACTACAATGAGCAGTTCTTC. Protein sequence: CATSDGLAANYNEQFF.

J is TRBJ2-3 and V is TRBV30; 12 bases fit TRBD2. Per the germline V gene, CDR1 is GTSNPN and CDR2 is SVGIG (reference sequence). V gave up 0 bases and J gave up 6 bases; unmatched junction bases: 4. The CDR3 consists of 15 residues. The CDR3 protein is CAWSVRLAGVDTQYF. CDR3 coding DNA: TGTGCCTGGAGTGTTCGACTAGCGGGAGTGGATACGCAGTATTTT.

This sequence joins TRBV6-5 and TRBJ2-3, with 7 bases that match TRBD1. Germline CDR1 is MNHEY and CDR2 is SVGAGI. The CDR3 is 14 residues long. The V and J ends lost 6 bases and 2 bases, in that order; junction bases with no gene match: 5. The CDR3, as DNA: TGTGCCAGCAGACACAGGGGATTCACAGATACGCAGTATTTT. Translated, it gives CASRHRGFTDTQYF.

J is TRBJ2-7 and V is TRBV5-1; a weak D match, TRBD1 (7 bases). Per germline, CDR1 SGHRS and CDR2 YFSETQ. The CDR3 has 15 amino acids. V lost 0 bases and J 1 base, leaving 11 bases between the germline ends. This CDR3 is CASSLGQGGSYEQYF. CDR3 coding DNA: TGCGCCAGCAGCTTGGGGCAGGGGGGTTCCTACGAGCAGTACTTC.

This clone was counted only a few times. This chain links TRBV11-2 with TRBJ1-1; D is ambiguous. Trimming stripped 5 bases from V and 1 base from J, with 14 bases between. CDR1 and CDR2 from the germline V gene are SGHAT and FQNNGV. This CDR3 is 15 amino acids long. The CDR3 DNA is TGTGCCAGCAGCACCGTCCCGGAGGCGAACACTGAAGCTTTCTTT. Its protein product is CASSTVPEANTEAFF.

The chain uses TRBV5-1 and TRBJ2-7, with a weak D call TRBD1 (5 bases). The V end was cut by 0 bases, the J end by 2 bases, with 9 bases between. CDR1 and CDR2 (germline): SGHRS, YFSETQ. The CDR3 has 14 residues. In DNA, the CDR3 is TGCGCCAGCAGCTTGGATGCAGGGCCCTACGAGCAGTACTTC. Translation: CASSLDAGPYEQYF.

This chain links TRBV28 with TRBJ1-2, with 7 positions matching TRBD1. Germline CDR1 reads MDHEN; CDR2 reads SYDVKM. The CDR3 runs to 15 residues. With V trimmed by 7 bases and J by 5 bases, 13 bases remained unmatched. DNA for the CDR3: TGTGCCAGCACCGGAGTGCAGGGGGAGAGATATGGCTACACCTTC. It specifies CASTGVQGERYGYTF.

This clone was seen more than once but under ten times. The CDR3 coding sequence is TGTGCCAGCAGCTTAGGCGGGAGCGCCTACGAGCAGTACTTC. Its translation: CASSLGGSAYEQYF. The gene calls are TRBV7-2 and TRBJ2-7, with 7 bases fitting TRBD2. V was clipped by 1 base and J by 2 bases; unmatched bases: 2. The CDR3 length is 14 residues. Germline assignment: CDR1 SGHTA and CDR2 FQGNSA.

This clone was picked up one time. This sequence joins TRBV18 and TRBJ1-2; 7 nucleotides match TRBD1. The CDR3 is 13 residues long. Germline loops: CDR1 KGHSH, CDR2 LQKENI. V gave up 3 bases and J gave up 4 bases; unmatched junction bases: 2. CDR3 coding DNA: TGTGCCAGCTCACCCCCAGGGGGCTATGGCTACACCTTC. Encoded protein: CASSPPGGYGYTF.

V is TRBV19 and J is TRBJ1-5, with 7 positions matching TRBD1. J was trimmed by 2 bases and V by 5 bases; bases with no gene match: 6. Germline V gives CDR1 LNHDA, CDR2 SQIVND (reference sequence). The CDR3 length is 15 residues. The CDR3 region is CASSQQGIGNQPQHF. The CDR3 coding sequence is TGTGCCAGTAGTCAACAGGGGATTGGCAATCAGCCCCAGCATTTT.